One sample yielded the 3 T cell receptor beta chains listed below, sequenced in a study of cytomegalovirus exposure and HLA in healthy donors. PCR amplification relied on 60 Vbeta primers (plus 13 Jbeta primers). Produced via immunoSEQ multiplex PCR; TCRdb's table is partial and in-frame only. Of roughly 150,000 clones in the sample, around three quarters were seen once. The sequenced sample consisted of PBMCs. All receptors come from a male donor in good health and CMV-seronegative.

This clone was found a few times. The V gene is TRBV5-1, the J gene TRBJ2-3, with a weak D call TRBD2 (5 bases). Trimming shortened V by 0 bases and J by 1 base, and 9 bases separated the two germline ends. Germline CDR1 reads SGHRS; CDR2 reads YFSETQ. This CDR3 has 15 residues. In DNA, the CDR3 is TGCGCCAGCAGCTTGGGGAGGATCGGCACAGATACGCAGTATTTT. Its translation: CASSLGRIGTDTQYF.

This clone has just one count. V gene TRBV5-4 combines with J gene TRBJ2-7; 15 nucleotides agree with TRBD2. The germline V gene encodes CDR1 SGHNT and CDR2 YYREEE (reference sequence). The J segment lost 0 bases and the V segment lost 3 bases, leaving 1 base of the junction unmatched. The CDR3 sequence is 16 residues long. CDR3 residues: CASSWGLAGGSYEQYF. The CDR3 DNA reads TGTGCCAGCAGCTGGGGACTAGCGGGAGGCTCCTACGAGCAGTACTTC. Together with reference TRBV5-4 and TRBJ2-7, the CDR3 gives the full variable domain: ETGVTQSPTHLIKTRGQQVTLRCSSQSGHNTVSWYQQALGQGPQFIFQYYREEENGRGNFPPRFSGLQFPNYSSELNVNALELDDSALYLCASSWGLAGGSYEQYFGPGTRLTVT.

This rearrangement joins TRBV5-1 to TRBJ2-3; D gene uncertain. V lost 0 bases and J lost 5, with 13 bases in between. The length of the CDR3 is 15 residues. Germline values: CDR1 SGHRS, CDR2 YFSETQ. CDR3 coding DNA: TGCGCCAGCAGCTTGGCAGCAGATTCGGGAGATACGCAGTATTTT. Translated: CASSLAADSGDTQYF.